The 18 T cell receptor beta chains presented below share a single source sample, sequenced in a study of shared clonotypes between healthy human individuals. TCRdb keeps only in-frame clones here, not all; method: immunoSEQ multiplex PCR. The repertoire consists of about 2 million clones, with approximately 95% occurring once and the leading ten covering 0.85% to 1.2%. CD8 cells classed as naive were CD45RO-negative and positively selected for CCR7, excluding terminally differentiated effector memory CD45RA+ cells. The sample taken for sequencing was naive CD8+ T cells sorted from blood. These receptor sequences come from a man between 18 and 29 years old in good health.

The J gene is TRBJ1-6, the V gene TRBV11-2; TRBD1 matches 7 bases. There are 13 residues in the CDR3. J was trimmed by 7 bases and V by 7 bases; bases with no gene match: 4. Germline CDR1 SGHAT, CDR2 FQNNGV. CDR3 bases: TGTGCCAGCAAGGGGGCGTTGAATTCACCCCTCCACTTT. As protein: CASKGALNSPLHF.

The sample holds one count of this clone. Other DNA sequences in this sample translate to the same CDR3. The genes are TRBV6-6 and TRBJ2-3; D unresolved. Germline V CDR1 and CDR2: MNHNY, SVGAGI (reference sequence). V lost 6 bases, J lost 0 bases, and 4 bases lay in between. CDR3 size: 12 residues. CDR3 sequence reads: CASSESTDTQYF. As DNA, the CDR3 is TGTGCCAGCAGCGAGAGCACAGATACGCAGTATTTT.

The chain couples TRBV5-4 to TRBJ1-5, with D unresolved. CDR1 is SGHNT and CDR2 is YYREEE in the germline V gene (reference sequence). The CDR3 loop spans 15 amino acids. Between the trimmed V and J ends, which lost 2 bases and 1 base, there was a span of 10 bases. The CDR3 region is CASSFDGGSNQPQHF. CDR3 in DNA: TGTGCCAGCAGCTTCGACGGCGGGAGCAATCAGCCCCAGCATTTT.

This clone appeared once. J is TRBJ2-2 and V is TRBV29-1; D is unclear. Germline assignment: CDR1 SQVTM and CDR2 ANQGSEA. Trimming pared 6 bases from V and 6 bases from J, leaving 20 bases between. The CDR3 contains 15 residues. The CDR3 protein is CSVGSATGLAGELFF. In DNA form, the CDR3 reads TGCAGCGTGGGGTCAGCTACCGGCTTGGCCGGGGAGCTGTTTTTT.

J is TRBJ2-1 and V is TRBV16; the D gene is possibly TRBD2 (6 bases). The germline gives CDR1 KGHSY, CDR2 FQNENV. V dropped 0 bases and J dropped 7 bases, with 7 bases sitting between them. CDR3 size: 13 residues. The CDR3 DNA is TGTGCCAGCAGCCAATCTCGGGGGAATGAGCAGTTCTTC. This codes for CASSQSRGNEQFF.

CDR3 in DNA: TGTGCCAGCAGTCGACAGGGGGCCCTCAATGGCTACACCTTC. Its protein product is CASSRQGALNGYTF. This sequence joins TRBV27 and TRBJ1-2, with TRBD1 identical over 10 bases. CDR1 is MNHEY and CDR2 is SMNVEV in the germline V gene (reference sequence). The CDR3 spans 14 residues. V dropped 5 bases and J dropped 6; count of bases not matched to a gene: 6.

CDR3 loop: CASSQEASVFNYGYTF. The CDR3 DNA reads TGTGCCAGCAGCCAGGAAGCGTCGGTCTTTAACTATGGCTACACCTTC. The chain combines TRBV4-2 with TRBJ1-2; D gene uncertain. CDR1 is LGHNA, CDR2 YNFKEQ, per germline. Between the trimmed V and J ends, which lost 3 bases and 1 base, there was a span of 15 bases. The CDR3 is 16 residues long.

V is TRBV27 and J is TRBJ2-6; D is possibly TRBD1 or TRBD2 (6 bases each). V was clipped by 6 bases and J by 3 bases, with 15 bases between them. Per germline, CDR1 MNHEY and CDR2 SMNVEV (reference sequence). This CDR3 comprises 16 residues. The CDR3 spells CASSLSGGGGANVLTF. The CDR3 DNA follows: TGTGCCAGCAGCCTTTCCGGGGGCGGTGGGGCCAACGTCCTGACTTTC.

This clone has only a few counts. The rearrangement joins TRBV4-1 to TRBJ1-5; D is uncertain. In germline, CDR1 is MGHRA, CDR2 YSYEKL. V was cut by 6 bases and J by 0 bases, with 12 bases left in between. The CDR3 loop spans 15 amino acids. CDR3 residues: CASRTEDISNQPQHF. Written as DNA, the CDR3 is TGCGCCAGCAGGACGGAGGATATTAGCAATCAGCCCCAGCATTTT.

V is TRBV9 and J is TRBJ2-2, with TRBD2 as a possible D gene (6 bases). CDR1 SGDLS and CDR2 YYNGEE come from the germline V gene. V lost 4 bases to trimming and J lost 7 bases, with 17 bases between them. The CDR3 sequence is 15 residues long. The CDR3 coding sequence is TGTGCCAGCAGCACAGGTTGGGCGGGGTTCGGGGAGCTGTTTTTT. Translated, it gives CASSTGWAGFGELFF.

The chain joins TRBV4-3 to TRBJ2-1; 8 nucleotides match TRBD2. The CDR3 consists of 17 residues. J was trimmed by 1 base and V by 0 bases; bases with no gene match: 5. Germline V gene data show CDR1 as LGHNA and CDR2 as YSLEER. CDR3 amino acids: CASSQDPGLVSYNEQFF. CDR3 nucleotide sequence: TGCGCCAGCAGCCAAGATCCGGGACTAGTTTCCTACAATGAGCAGTTCTTC.

The chain couples TRBV7-2 to TRBJ1-3, with 8 bases identical to TRBD1. The V gene's germline CDR1 is SGHTA and CDR2 FQGNSA. This CDR3 has 13 residues. V shed 4 bases and J 7 bases; nucleotides not matched to a gene: 3. The CDR3 reads CASSSRTGNTIYF. The CDR3 coding sequence is TGTGCCAGCAGCTCCCGGACAGGGAACACCATATATTTT.

The rearrangement links TRBV13 to TRBJ2-6; D may be TRBD1 or TRBD2 (5 bases each). This CDR3 has 17 residues. From germline, CDR1 is PRHDT and CDR2 FYEKMQ (reference sequence). Trimming pared 4 bases from V and 0 bases from J, leaving 13 bases between. CDR3: CASSSGTDPSGANVLTF. The CDR3 DNA reads as TGTGCCAGCAGCTCTGGGACCGACCCCTCTGGGGCCAACGTCCTGACTTTC.

The CDR3 spells CASTRDRDPQHF. The CDR3 nucleotides are TGTGCCAGCACCCGAGACCGGGACCCCCAGCATTTT. The chain recombines TRBV7-9 with TRBJ1-5, with D maybe TRBD1 (5 bases). V shed 7 bases and J shed 10 bases, with 14 bases lying between them. Germline CDR1 SEHNR, CDR2 FQNEAQ (reference sequence). The CDR3 contains 12 residues.

This clone was found once. Other DNA sequences in the sample encode the same CDR3. The CDR3 region has the DNA TGTGCCAGCAGTTCGGGACTAGCCGACATTCAGTACTTC. Its protein is CASSSGLADIQYF. The chain couples TRBV27 to TRBJ2-4; 9 bases are shared with TRBD2. Looked up from germline, CDR1 is MNHEY and CDR2 is SMNVEV (reference sequence). The CDR3 runs to 13 residues. V trimming: 4 bases; J trimming: 8 bases; junction bases outside the gene matches: 3.

The chain combines TRBV2 with TRBJ1-2, with D possibly matching TRBD1 (5 bases). CDR1 and CDR2 (germline): SNHLY, FYNNEI. The V and J ends lost 3 bases and 0 bases respectively, with 14 bases between them. There are 16 residues in the CDR3. The CDR3 region is CASSDPLAGPNYGYTF. CDR3 coding DNA: TGTGCCAGCAGTGACCCTCTGGCAGGGCCTAACTATGGCTACACCTTC.

This sequence joins TRBV11-2 and TRBJ2-7, with 9 bases that match TRBD1. This CDR3 comprises 15 residues. The J segment lost 3 bases and the V segment lost 1 base, leaving 4 bases of the junction unmatched. The germline CDR1 and CDR2 sequences are SGHAT and FQNNGV. CDR3: CASSLGPGQGYEQYF. The CDR3 DNA is TGTGCCAGCAGCTTAGGACCGGGACAGGGCTACGAGCAGTACTTC.

On this clone itself: The sample has other DNA sequences that encode this CDR3 too. This chain links TRBV9 with TRBJ1-5; no clear D. V was shortened by 0 bases and J by 0 bases, with 4 bases between the two germline ends. The CDR3 has 14 residues. CDR1 and CDR2 from the germline V gene are SGDLS and YYNGEE. The CDR3 is CASSVDGSNQPQHF. In DNA, the CDR3 is TGTGCCAGCAGCGTAGACGGTAGCAATCAGCCCCAGCATTTT.